The 24 T cell receptor beta chains reported below all come from one sample, sequenced in a study of response to subunit inactivated influenza vaccine. Each CDR3 protein gets one entry after TCRdb re-called the RT-PCR reads with MiXCR. Here the sample spans hundreds of thousands of distinct CDR3 sequences, less than 10% being singletons. The sequenced sample was PBMCs from blood, obtained 23 months after vaccination. These receptor sequences come from a man between 50 and 69 years old who received an inactivated influenza vaccine.

The chain uses TRBV9 and TRBJ2-1, with 8 positions matching TRBD2. Germline assignment: CDR1 SGDLS and CDR2 YYNGEE. There are 15 residues in the CDR3. With V trimmed by 0 bases and J by 3 bases, 2 bases remained unmatched. The CDR3 here is CASSVESGSYNEQFF. In DNA, the CDR3 is TGTGCCAGCAGCGTAGAGAGCGGGAGCTACAATGAGCAGTTCTTC.

This clonotype has a handful of counts. The chain links TRBV2 to TRBJ2-6; the D call may be TRBD1 or TRBD2 (5 bases each). Germline loops: CDR1 SNHLY, CDR2 FYNNEI. The CDR3 spans 19 residues. Trimming stripped 11 bases from V and 0 bases from J, with 26 bases between. CDR3 bases: TGTGCCTCCCAGTGGGGGATTGGGCAGGCGCACTCTGGGGCCAACGTCCTGACTTTC. Translated: CASQWGIGQAHSGANVLTF.

This chain joins TRBV5-1 and TRBJ2-1, with TRBD1 identical over 11 bases. This CDR3 is 16 amino acids long. V was clipped by 2 bases and J by 4 bases; unmatched bases: 5. CDR1 SGHRS and CDR2 YFSETQ come from the germline V gene. The CDR3 region has the DNA TGCGCCAGCAGCTTAACCGGGACAGGGGGTTACAATGAGCAGTTCTTC. Translation gives CASSLTGTGGYNEQFF.

This clonotype showed up just a few times. The V and J genes are TRBV6-1 and TRBJ2-1; 9 bases line up with TRBD1. The length of the CDR3 is 15 residues. Trimming removed 5 bases from V and 7 bases from J; junction bases left unmatched: 9. CDR1 is MNHNS and CDR2 is SASEGT in the germline V gene. This chain's CDR3 is CASSRAGTGNNEQFF. In DNA form, the CDR3 reads TGTGCCAGCAGTAGAGCCGGGACAGGGAATAATGAGCAGTTCTTC.

The CDR3 spells CASSLEWQNTEAFF. CDR3 coding DNA: TGTGCCAGCAGCTTAGAGTGGCAGAACACTGAAGCTTTCTTT. This rearrangement joins TRBV5-6 to TRBJ1-1; D gene unclear. Germline V gene lookup returns CDR1 SGHDT and CDR2 YYEEEE. Trimming removed 2 bases from V and 1 base from J, with 9 bases in between. The CDR3 is made up of 14 amino acids.

This rearrangement joins TRBV4-3 to TRBJ2-1; TRBD1 matches 9 bases. CDR1 LGHNA and CDR2 YSLEER come from the germline V gene. Trimming at V came to 1 base and at J to 3 bases, leaving 1 base not matched to a gene. CDR3 length: 15 residues. The CDR3 DNA reads as TGCGCCAGCAGCCAAGGGACAGGGGACTACAATGAGCAGTTCTTC. It encodes CASSQGTGDYNEQFF.

This clonotype was observed a few times. The chain has TRBV10-3 and TRBJ2-7; 9 positions agree with TRBD2. The CDR3 totals 15 residues. Looked up from germline, CDR1 is ENHRY and CDR2 is SYGVKD. Trimming cost V 5 bases and J 6 bases; bases outside gene matches: 11. CDR3 region: CAISYNPGLASEQYF. In nucleotides, the CDR3 is TGTGCCATCAGTTATAACCCGGGACTAGCATCCGAGCAGTACTTC.

The chain is built from TRBV29-1 and TRBJ1-2; D is perhaps TRBD1 (5 bases). This CDR3 has 13 residues. CDR1 and CDR2 (germline): SQVTM, ANQGSEA. Trimming stripped 6 bases from V and 3 bases from J, with 14 bases between. In DNA form, the CDR3 reads TGCAGCGTAAAATATACAGGCGACTATGGCTACACCTTC. It codes for CSVKYTGDYGYTF.

This clonotype came up a few times. This chain joins TRBV20-1 and TRBJ2-3; D is perhaps TRBD2 (5 bases). The germline gives CDR1 DFQATT, CDR2 SNEGSKA (reference sequence). V gave up 3 bases and J gave up 1 base, with 14 bases separating them. The length of the CDR3 is 15 residues. The CDR3 spells CSASSQMRGTDTQYF. CDR3 sequence (DNA): TGCAGTGCTAGTTCCCAAATGCGGGGCACAGATACGCAGTATTTT.

This clonotype has only a few counts. This rearrangement joins TRBV20-1 to TRBJ2-5, with 7 positions matching TRBD2. The CDR3 loop spans 13 amino acids. Germline trimming cut 3 bases from V and 5 bases from J; bases unmatched to any gene: 6. Germline V gene lookup returns CDR1 DFQATT and CDR2 SNEGSKA (reference sequence). CDR3 protein: CSARETSRETQYF. DNA of the CDR3: TGCAGTGCTAGGGAGACTAGCAGGGAGACCCAGTACTTC.

The chain has TRBV15 and TRBJ2-5; TRBD1 matches 9 bases. Germline lookup yields CDR1 LNHNV and CDR2 YYDKDF (reference sequence). CDR3 length equals 15 residues. The V segment lost 1 base and the J segment 5 bases; nucleotides outside the gene matches: 5. CDR3 DNA sequence: TGTGCCACCAGCAGAGCGGGACAGGGTAGCGAGACCCAGTACTTC. It yields the protein CATSRAGQGSETQYF.

This chain joins TRBV4-2 and TRBJ1-5; D may be TRBD1 (5 bases). The CDR3 covers 16 residues. V gave up 0 bases and J gave up 0 bases, with 9 bases separating them. Germline V gene sequence: CDR1 LGHNA, CDR2 YNFKEQ. The CDR3 DNA reads TGTGCCAGCAGCCAAGACTGGGACTTTAGCAATCAGCCCCAGCATTTT. This translates into CASSQDWDFSNQPQHF.

This clonotype was detected only a few times. V gene TRBV12-3 or TRBV12-4 combines with J gene TRBJ2-1, with D possibly TRBD2 on 5 matching bases. V lost 5 bases to trimming and J lost 5 bases, with 19 bases between them. The CDR3 has 16 amino acids. The CDR3 nucleotides read TGTGCCAGCAGTAGACCGGGGTCGGTGGTTGACAATGAGCAGTTCTTC. This encodes CASSRPGSVVDNEQFF.

The V and J genes are TRBV7-8 and TRBJ2-7; a possible D gene is TRBD2 (5 bases). The CDR3 extends over 14 amino acids. Per germline, CDR1 SGHVS and CDR2 FQNEAQ. V shed 3 bases and J shed 5 bases, with 14 bases lying between them. This CDR3 is CASSFGMSRDEQYF. CDR3 nucleotides: TGTGCCAGCAGCTTCGGGATGTCGAGAGACGAGCAGTACTTC.

This clonotype was observed many times. CDR3 bases: TGCAGCGTACGACAGGCCCCGAACTACGAGCAGTACTTC. This translates into CSVRQAPNYEQYF. The rearrangement uses TRBV29-1 and TRBJ2-7; D may be TRBD1 (6 bases). The CDR3 has 13 residues. V dropped 6 bases and J dropped 3 bases, with 15 bases sitting between them. CDR1 SQVTM and CDR2 ANQGSEA come from the germline V gene.

This clonotype was recorded at least ten times. The rearrangement joins TRBV20-1 to TRBJ2-2; D uncertain. CDR1 is DFQATT, CDR2 SNEGSKA, per germline (reference sequence). This CDR3 is built from 14 residues. Trimming pared 6 bases from V and 3 bases from J, leaving 14 bases between. Here the CDR3 reads CSAGIDIYTGELFF. DNA of the CDR3: TGCAGTGCCGGAATAGACATATACACCGGGGAGCTGTTTTTT.

This clonotype was counted many times. This chain links TRBV11-2 with TRBJ2-7; D is possibly TRBD1 or TRBD2 (5 bases each). The CDR3 has 18 residues. CDR1 SGHAT and CDR2 FQNNGV come from the germline V gene. Deletions cut 2 bases from V and 0 bases from J, with 20 bases between. In nucleotides, the CDR3 is TGTGCCAGCAGCTTAAGCTGGTCCGCAGGGAGTAACTCCTACGAGCAGTACTTC. Translated, it gives CASSLSWSAGSNSYEQYF.

Ten or more counts support this clonotype. V gene TRBV28 combines with J gene TRBJ2-7, with 13 bases that match TRBD2. The V gene end was trimmed by 5 bases and the J gene end by 3 bases; junction bases not matched to a gene: 4. Germline CDR1 is MDHEN and CDR2 is SYDVKM. The CDR3 consists of 15 residues. As DNA, the CDR3 is TGTGCCAGCAGTAGGGGACTAGCGGGGCACTACGAGCAGTACTTC. Its protein product is CASSRGLAGHYEQYF.

The chain is built from TRBV11-3 and TRBJ2-7; perhaps D is TRBD1 or TRBD2 (5 bases each). The CDR3 runs to 13 residues. CDR1 is SGHNT, CDR2 YENEEA, per germline. Deletions cut 8 bases from V and 5 bases from J, with 16 bases between. The CDR3 DNA is TGTGCCAGCCGGTCGAGGGGAATCAACGAGCAGTACTTC. Its translation: CASRSRGINEQYF.

Remarks on this clonotype: This may come from a read error, since a much larger clone is one base off. The conserved closing phenylalanine or tryptophan is absent in this CDR3, likely reflecting a read error. The rearrangement uses TRBV5-1 and TRBJ1-1; 9 bases align to TRBD1. Germline V CDR1 and CDR2: SGHRS, YFSETQ. The CDR3 spans 14 residues. Trimming cost V 4 bases and J 3 bases; bases outside gene matches: 4. As DNA, the CDR3 is TGCGCCAGCAGCAAGGGACAGGGCGACACTGAAGCTTTCATT. It encodes CASSKGQGDTEAFI.

This clonotype was recorded a few times. Here the CDR3 DNA reads TGTGCCATCAGTGAGGATGGGACTAGCACAGATACGCAGTATTTT. This translates into CAISEDGTSTDTQYF. The chain uses TRBV10-3 and TRBJ2-3, with a possible D match to TRBD2 (6 bases). Germline V CDR1 and CDR2: ENHRY, SYGVKD. V lost 2 bases to trimming and J lost 0 bases, with 9 bases between them. The CDR3 has 15 amino acids.

This clonotype was recorded a few times. The chain couples TRBV27 to TRBJ2-6; D gene ambiguous. The V gene's germline CDR1 is MNHEY and CDR2 SMNVEV (reference sequence). Trimming took 6 bases from V and 2 from J, leaving 8 bases between them. CDR3 length equals 14 residues. As DNA, the CDR3 is TGTGCCAGCAGACCCCGAGCTGGGGCCAACGTCCTGACTTTC. This translates into CASRPRAGANVLTF.

This clonotype was observed at least ten times. The chain joins TRBV29-1 to TRBJ2-7, with D uncertain. Trimming took 4 bases from V and 3 from J, leaving 7 bases between them. The CDR3 sequence is 11 residues long. Germline V gene data show CDR1 as SQVTM and CDR2 as ANQGSEA. CDR3 coding DNA: TGCAGCGTTGTACAGAACTACGAGCAGTACTTC. This codes for CSVVQNYEQYF.

The chain has TRBV29-1 and TRBJ2-5; D may correspond to TRBD1 or TRBD2 (6 bases each). In germline, CDR1 is SQVTM, CDR2 ANQGSEA. Trimming shortened V by 3 bases and J by 5 bases, and 10 bases separated the two germline ends. The CDR3 is 12 residues long. This chain's CDR3 is CSVDRGLETQYF. The CDR3 DNA reads TGCAGCGTTGATCGGGGGCTGGAGACCCAGTACTTC. Supplemented by reference TRBV29-1 and TRBJ2-5, the full variable domain reads SAVISQKPSRDICQRGTSLTIQCQVDSQVTMMFWYRQQPGQSLTLIATANQGSEATYESGFVIDKFPISRPNLTFSTLTVSNMSPEDSSIYLCSVDRGLETQYFGPGTRLLVL.